This TCR beta chain derives from a study of cytomegalovirus exposure and HLA in healthy donors. Study-level results: Sequencing likely caused a cluster of highly shared sequence variants. The authors later linked a missense DCLRE1C variant to TCR beta V- and J-gene trimming. Presence/absence comparisons presumed near-even sequencing depth among donors.

A note on this clone: The antigen is unknown.

Each of the donors was a healthy bone marrow donor. Primers for the PCR totalled 60 Vbeta and 13 Jbeta. This table comes from immunoSEQ multiplex PCR, and its TCRdb copy is limited to in-frame clones, with some not included. Here the sample spans about 140,000 clones, about 75% being singletons. Trimming removed 7 bases from V and 2 bases from J, with 17 bases in between. This CDR3 has 15 amino acids. Germline CDR1 and CDR2: SGHTA and FQGNSA. Sequencing was performed on PBMCs. The clonotype comes from a woman aged 25 to 39 in good health and CMV-seronegative. This chain connects TRBV7-2 to TRBJ2-5, with D maybe TRBD1 (7 bases). In DNA, the CDR3 is TGTGCCAGCACCCCCCAGGGGGGCAAACAAGAGACCCAGTACTTC. Amino acid sequence: CASTPQGGKQETQYF.